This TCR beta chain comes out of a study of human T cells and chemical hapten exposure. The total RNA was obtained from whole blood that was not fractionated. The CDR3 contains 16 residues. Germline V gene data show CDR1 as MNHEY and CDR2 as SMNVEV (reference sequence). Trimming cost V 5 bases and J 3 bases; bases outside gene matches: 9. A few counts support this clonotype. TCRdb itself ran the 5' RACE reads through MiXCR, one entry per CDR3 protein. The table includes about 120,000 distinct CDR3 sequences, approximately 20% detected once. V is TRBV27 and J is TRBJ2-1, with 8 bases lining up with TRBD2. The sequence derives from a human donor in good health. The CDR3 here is CASSPTDSGVYNEQFF. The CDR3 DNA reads TGTGCCAGCAGTCCAACAGATAGCGGGGTCTACAATGAGCAGTTCTTC.